A single sample gave rise to the 24 T cell receptor beta chains below, sequenced in a study of T cells in Graves' hyperthyroidism and ophthalmopathy (dated by TCRdb to the late 2010s). Library method: multiplex PCR. The reads were generated on an Illumina HiSeq 2000. Amplification of TCR beta CDR3 regions was carried out from RNA transcripts. For the first round of RT-PCR on the TCR CDR3, the HTBI primer set was used together with the Qiagen OneStep RT-PCR kit. TCRdb reprocessing: public reads trimmed at Q25 with fastp, clones called with MiXCR, in-frame beta chains kept. Duplicate CDR3 protein sequences are folded into a single record with the most common DNA and genes. This sample holds around 700,000 distinct CDR3 sequences; 35% were observed only once. Together, the top ten hold roughly 30% of the sample. The sequenced sample consisted of blood. The receptors were gathered from a woman between 40 and 50 years old with Graves' hyperthyroidism.

Comment on this clonotype: A much bigger clone sits one base away, suggesting this may be a read error. The conserved final phenylalanine or tryptophan is absent from the CDR3, which likely points to a read error. The chain recombines TRBV7-9 with TRBJ2-7; TRBD1 agrees at 8 bases. Per the germline V gene, CDR1 is SEHNR and CDR2 is FQNEAQ (reference sequence). This CDR3 region has 17 residues. The J segment lost 1 base and the V segment lost 5 bases, leaving 13 bases of the junction unmatched. CDR3 residues: CASSLGRGTGGSYEQYL. CDR3 sequence (DNA): TGTGCCAGCAGCCTCGGCCGTGGGACAGGTGGTTCCTACGAGCAGTACCTC.

This clonotype was recorded at least ten times. V usage is TRBV15 and J usage is TRBJ2-6, with a tentative D call TRBD1 (6 bases). Germline V gene lookup returns CDR1 LNHNV and CDR2 YYDKDF (reference sequence). The CDR3 has 15 residues. V was cut by 4 bases and J by 3 bases, with 10 bases left in between. CDR3: CATSTQGSGANVLTF. CDR3 nucleotide sequence: TGTGCCACCAGCACCCAGGGGAGTGGGGCCAACGTCCTGACTTTC.

The chain carries TRBV7-9 and TRBJ2-7; perhaps TRBD1 as D (5 bases). CDR3 size: 16 residues. V dropped 1 base and J dropped 5 bases, with 18 bases sitting between them. Germline V lookup: CDR1 SEHNR, CDR2 FQNEAQ (reference sequence). Here the CDR3 DNA reads TGTGCCAGCAGCTTAGATGGCATGCGACAGAAAAACGAGCAGTACTTC. It encodes CASSLDGMRQKNEQYF.

This clonotype was counted ten times or more. This chain links TRBV19 with TRBJ1-2; TRBD1 matches 8 bases. Germline values: CDR1 LNHDA, CDR2 SQIVND (reference sequence). This CDR3 has 14 amino acids. The V gene end was trimmed by 9 bases and the J gene end by 8 bases; junction bases not matched to a gene: 14. The CDR3 DNA follows: TGTGCCAGCCACCTCACGGGCAGGGGGCAAGGCTACACCTTC. This translates into CASHLTGRGQGYTF.

This clonotype was counted a few times. Since a much larger clone is just one base distant, this may be a read error. The chain recombines TRBV19 with TRBJ2-5; perhaps TRBD1 as D (7 bases). Germline lookup yields CDR1 LNHDA and CDR2 SQIVND (reference sequence). The CDR3 runs to 14 residues. Trimming cost V 6 bases and J 7 bases, with 18 bases left between them. Here the CDR3 DNA reads TGTGCCAGTAGCGAGGGACAGTTGGAGGGGACCCAGTACTTC. This gives the protein CASSEGQLEGTQYF.

This clonotype was found many times. The germline gene is not matched at one end of the junction; a read error may be the cause. The chain's CDR3 is CASSSGEPQHF. For the CDR3, the DNA is TGTGCCAGCAGCTCGGGGGAGCCCCAACATTTT. The J gene is TRBJ1-5, the V gene TRBV7-2, with D possibly TRBD1 on 5 matching bases. Looked up from germline, CDR1 is SGHTA and CDR2 is FQGNSA. CDR3 length: 11 residues.

The gene calls are TRBV7-2 and TRBJ2-3; D remains unclear. The length of the CDR3 is 14 residues. With 3 bases removed from V and 5 bases from J, the gap between germline ends came to 12 bases. Germline CDR1 is SGHTA and CDR2 is FQGNSA. CDR3 amino acids: CASSLVGFGDTQYF. For the CDR3, the DNA is TGTGCCAGCAGCTTGGTAGGGTTCGGAGATACGCAGTATTTT.

Regarding this clonotype: A much more abundant neighbour one base away suggests this may be a read error. This chain connects TRBV20-1 to TRBJ2-2, with TRBD2 matching 15 bases. This CDR3 region has 15 residues. Germline V CDR1 and CDR2: DFQATT, SNEGSKA (reference sequence). CDR3 amino acids: CSAGLAGGNTGELVF. CDR3 nucleotides: TGCAGCGCGGGACTAGCGGGAGGAAACACCGGGGAGCTGGTTTTT.

The table lists this clonotype with a few counts. The chain employs TRBV10-3 and TRBJ1-1; D call uncertain. The V and J ends lost 4 bases and 4 bases respectively, with 4 bases between them. The CDR3 has 11 amino acids. From germline, CDR1 is ENHRY and CDR2 SYGVKD. The CDR3 loop reads CAISGSTEAFF. The CDR3, as DNA: TGTGCCATCAGTGGTAGCACTGAAGCTTTCTTT.

This clonotype was picked up many times. The chain has TRBV7-9 and TRBJ2-7; D is possibly TRBD1 (6 bases). V lost 5 bases and J 7 bases, leaving 21 bases between the germline ends. This CDR3 spans 15 amino acids. Germline V gene lookup returns CDR1 SEHNR and CDR2 FQNEAQ (reference sequence). The CDR3 nucleotides read TGTGCCAGCAGCCCCGGAGGACAGACCGCAGGGGAGCAGTACTTC. This codes for CASSPGGQTAGEQYF.

Of note for this clonotype: A much larger clone lies one base from this, so it may be a read error. V usage is TRBV7-2 and J usage is TRBJ1-3, with no clear D. There are 15 residues in the CDR3. Germline loops: CDR1 SGHTA, CDR2 FQGNSA. CDR3: CASSQDWGTGSTIYF. The CDR3 DNA follows: TGCGCCAGCAGCCAAGATTGGGGTACTGGAAGCACCATATATTTT.

The chain uses TRBV10-3 and TRBJ1-2, with TRBD1 identical over 9 bases. Germline V gives CDR1 ENHRY, CDR2 SYGVKD. The CDR3 has 14 amino acids. After removal of 2 bases from V and 3 bases from J, the junction contained 1 base not matched to a gene. For the CDR3, the DNA is TGTGCCATCAGTGAGACAGGGGGCGACTATGGCTACACCTTC. It specifies CAISETGGDYGYTF.

This clonotype was observed at least ten times. The chain links TRBV2 to TRBJ1-2; tentatively, D is TRBD1 (5 bases). The CDR3 length is 16 residues. V dropped 7 bases and J dropped 8 bases, with 26 bases sitting between them. Germline V lookup: CDR1 SNHLY, CDR2 FYNNEI. The CDR3 sequence is CASTGLETASNPGYTF. CDR3 sequence (DNA): TGTGCCAGCACGGGTCTGGAGACAGCTTCGAATCCAGGCTACACCTTC. The entire variable domain, with the rest obtained from reference TRBV2 and TRBJ1-2, is as follows: EPEVTQTPSHQVTQMGQEVILRCVPISNHLYFYWYRQILGQKVEFLVSFYNNEISEKSEIFDDQFSVERPDGSNFTLKIRSTKLEDSAMYFCASTGLETASNPGYTFGSGTRLTVV.

There are many counts of this clonotype. The J gene is TRBJ2-6, the V gene TRBV2; D is unclear. CDR1 is SNHLY, CDR2 FYNNEI, per germline. V gave up 3 bases and J gave up 2 bases, with 5 bases separating them. This CDR3 is built from 14 residues. CDR3 sequence reads: CASSDLAGANVLTF. The DNA of the CDR3 is TGTGCCAGCAGTGACTTGGCTGGGGCCAACGTCCTGACTTTC.

This clonotype was found many times. The chain employs TRBV29-1 and TRBJ2-5, with 10 bases fitting TRBD2. J was trimmed by 4 bases and V by 6 bases; bases with no gene match: 2. The germline gives CDR1 SQVTM, CDR2 ANQGSEA. This CDR3 has 12 residues. Written as DNA, the CDR3 is TGCAGCGTGTCTAGCGGGGGAGAGACCCAGTACTTC. Translation gives CSVSSGGETQYF.

This chain links TRBV5-5 with TRBJ1-6, with unresolved D. The CDR3 contains 10 residues. The V end lost 8 bases, the J end lost 7 bases, and 4 bases lay between the germline ends. Germline V gene data show CDR1 as SGHKS and CDR2 as YYEKEE (reference sequence). This CDR3 is CASNNSPLHF. The CDR3 DNA follows: TGTGCCAGTAACAATTCACCCCTCCACTTT.

Note on this clonotype: With a much larger clone just one base away, this may be a read error. This chain links TRBV2 with TRBJ2-7, with 11 positions matching TRBD1. Germline CDR1 and CDR2: SNHLY and FYNNEI. The CDR3 is made up of 14 amino acids. V lost 6 bases, J lost 7 bases, and 8 bases stayed unmatched. In DNA form, the CDR3 reads TGTGCCAGCAGGCCGGGACAGGGGGTCATTGAGCAGTACTTC. It encodes CASRPGQGVIEQYF.

This clonotype showed up just once. The chain employs TRBV5-5 and TRBJ2-7; D possibly corresponds to TRBD1 (6 bases). The V and J ends lost 0 bases and 2 bases respectively, with 15 bases between them. This CDR3 has 16 amino acids. CDR1 and CDR2 from the germline V gene are SGHKS and YYEKEE (reference sequence). CDR3 coding DNA: TGTGCCAGCAGCTTGGTTTTCGGGACAAGCACCTACGAGCAGTACTTC. It translates to CASSLVFGTSTYEQYF.

The chain couples TRBV5-1 to TRBJ1-4, with D possibly TRBD1 on 6 matching bases. CDR3 length equals 14 residues. From germline, CDR1 is SGHRS and CDR2 YFSETQ. The V gene lost 8 bases and the J gene lost 4 bases, with 15 bases spanning the gap. The chain's CDR3 is CASQKQGDNEKLFF. In nucleotides, the CDR3 is TGCGCCAGTCAGAAACAGGGAGATAATGAAAAACTGTTTTTT.

This clonotype came up many times. The chain uses TRBV19 and TRBJ1-5; 7 nucleotides agree with TRBD1. V trimming: 5 bases; J trimming: 5 bases; junction bases outside the gene matches: 9. CDR1 LNHDA and CDR2 SQIVND come from the germline V gene (reference sequence). This CDR3 contains 15 residues. CDR3 DNA sequence: TGTGCCAGTAGTCTCCCCGGTGGACAGGATCAGCCCCAGCATTTT. This codes for CASSLPGGQDQPQHF.

This clonotype was counted between two and nine times. The chain links TRBV29-1 to TRBJ2-3; TRBD2 matches 7 bases. CDR3 length equals 14 residues. Germline CDR1 is SQVTM and CDR2 is ANQGSEA. Trimming took 6 bases from V and 6 from J; bases not matched to a gene: 12. The CDR3 protein is CSVELAAKWDTQYF. The CDR3 nucleotides read TGCAGCGTGGAGCTAGCGGCAAAGTGGGATACGCAGTATTTT.

This clonotype was picked up many times. The V gene is TRBV12-3 or TRBV12-4, the J gene TRBJ1-5; possibly TRBD1 for D (6 bases). Trimming removed 4 bases at V and 3 bases at J, with 10 bases between. This CDR3 is built from 14 residues. The CDR3 coding sequence is TGTGCCAGCAGTTCCGAGGGGGACAATCAGCCCCAGCATTTT. Translated: CASSSEGDNQPQHF.

In this sample, this clonotype turned up a few times. The V call is TRBV28, the J call TRBJ2-2; no clear D gene. The CDR3 spans 13 residues. Trimming shortened V by 1 base and J by 3 bases, and 3 bases separated the two germline ends. The germline V gene has CDR1 MDHEN and CDR2 SYDVKM. The CDR3 nucleotides read TGTGCCAGCAGTTTATACCACACCGGGGAGCTGTTTTTT. It translates to CASSLYHTGELFF.

CDR3 nucleotides: TGTGCCAGCAGCCAAGTAGAGGGGTCGGCCACCTTC. Translated, it gives CASSQVEGSATF. V is TRBV3-1 and J is TRBJ1-2; D may be TRBD1 (5 bases). Germline V gene lookup returns CDR1 LGHDT and CDR2 YNNKEL (reference sequence). The V gene lost 1 base and the J gene lost 13 bases, with 13 bases spanning the gap. There are 12 residues in the CDR3.